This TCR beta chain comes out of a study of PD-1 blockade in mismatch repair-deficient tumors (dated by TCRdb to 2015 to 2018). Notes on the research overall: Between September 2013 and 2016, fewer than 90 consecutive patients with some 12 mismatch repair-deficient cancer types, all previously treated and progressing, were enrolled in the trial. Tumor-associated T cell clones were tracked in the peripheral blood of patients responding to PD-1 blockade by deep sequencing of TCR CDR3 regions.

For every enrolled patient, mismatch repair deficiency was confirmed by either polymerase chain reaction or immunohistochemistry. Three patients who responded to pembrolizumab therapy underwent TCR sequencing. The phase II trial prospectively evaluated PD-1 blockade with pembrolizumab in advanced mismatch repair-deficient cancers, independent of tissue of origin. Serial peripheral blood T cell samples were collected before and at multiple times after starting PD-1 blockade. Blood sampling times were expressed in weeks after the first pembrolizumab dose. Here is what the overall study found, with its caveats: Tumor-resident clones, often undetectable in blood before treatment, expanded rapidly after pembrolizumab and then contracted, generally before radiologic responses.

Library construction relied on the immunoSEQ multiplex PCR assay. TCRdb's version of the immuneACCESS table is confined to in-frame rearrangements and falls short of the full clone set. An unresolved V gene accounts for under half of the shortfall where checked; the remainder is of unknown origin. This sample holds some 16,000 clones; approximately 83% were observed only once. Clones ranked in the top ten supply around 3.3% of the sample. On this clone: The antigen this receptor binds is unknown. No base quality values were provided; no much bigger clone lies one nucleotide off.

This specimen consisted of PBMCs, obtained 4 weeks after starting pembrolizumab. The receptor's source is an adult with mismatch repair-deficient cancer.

Here the CDR3 is given as CASSQVGAAGNTIYF. The sequenced DNA: TGCGCCAGCAGCCAAGTAGGGGCTGCTGGAAACACCATATATTTT. The sequence joins TRBV4-1 to TRBJ1-3; a weak D assignment points to TRBD1 (5 bases agree). Counted from cysteine to phenylalanine, this CDR3 has 15 amino acids. The read is trimmed to its CDR3 DNA, 45 bases read in frame from base 1. As encoded in the germline V gene, CDR1 is MGHRA while CDR2 is YSYEKL. V is shortened by 1 base, J by 2 bases, and the region joining them spans 9 bases.